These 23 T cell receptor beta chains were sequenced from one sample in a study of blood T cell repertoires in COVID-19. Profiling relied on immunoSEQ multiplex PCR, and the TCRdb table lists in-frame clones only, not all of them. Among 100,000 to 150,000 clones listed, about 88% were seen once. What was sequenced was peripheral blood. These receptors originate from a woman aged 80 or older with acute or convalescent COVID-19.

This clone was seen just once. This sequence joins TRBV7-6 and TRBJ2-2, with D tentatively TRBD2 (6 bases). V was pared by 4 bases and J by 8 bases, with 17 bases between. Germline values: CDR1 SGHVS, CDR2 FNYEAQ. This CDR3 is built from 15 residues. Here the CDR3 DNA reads TGTGCCAGCAGCTCCTCAAGTGGGGGAGGAGGGGAGCTGTTTTTT. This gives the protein CASSSSSGGGGELFF. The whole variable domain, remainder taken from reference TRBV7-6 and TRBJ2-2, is GAGVSQSPRYKVTKRGQDVALRCDPISGHVSLYWYRQALGQGPEFLTYFNYEAQQDKSGLPNDRFSAERPEGSISTLTIQRTEQRDSAMYRCASSSSSGGGGELFFGEGSRLTVL.

The CDR3 reads CASSLPVATNEKLFF. The CDR3, as DNA: TGTGCCAGCAGCCTCCCCGTTGCAACTAATGAAAAACTGTTTTTT. The chain combines TRBV28 with TRBJ1-4; D ambiguous. The germline V and J ends were trimmed by 6 bases and 0 bases, with 11 bases remaining between them. Germline CDR1 reads MDHEN; CDR2 reads SYDVKM. The CDR3 covers 15 residues.

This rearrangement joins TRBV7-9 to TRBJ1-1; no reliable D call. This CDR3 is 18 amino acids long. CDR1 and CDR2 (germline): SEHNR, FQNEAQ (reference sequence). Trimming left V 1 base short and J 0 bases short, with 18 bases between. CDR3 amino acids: CASSLVRTIEVLNTEAFF. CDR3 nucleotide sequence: TGTGCCAGCAGCTTAGTGAGGACTATAGAAGTGTTGAACACTGAAGCTTTCTTT.

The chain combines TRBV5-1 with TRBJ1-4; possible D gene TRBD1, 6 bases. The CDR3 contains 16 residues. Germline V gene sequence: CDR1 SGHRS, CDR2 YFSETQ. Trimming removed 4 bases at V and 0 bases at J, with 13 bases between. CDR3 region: CASSPGQPSTNEKLFF. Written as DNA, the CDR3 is TGCGCCAGCAGCCCCGGACAGCCGTCAACTAATGAAAAACTGTTTTTT.

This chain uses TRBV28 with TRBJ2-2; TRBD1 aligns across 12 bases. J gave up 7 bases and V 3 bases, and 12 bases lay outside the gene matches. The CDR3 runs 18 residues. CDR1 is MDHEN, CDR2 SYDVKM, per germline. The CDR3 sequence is CASSLEGTGQGAGGELFF. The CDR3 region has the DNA TGTGCCAGCAGTTTGGAGGGGACGGGACAGGGGGCCGGCGGGGAGCTGTTTTTT.

CDR3 DNA: TGTGCCAGCAGCCATCGGACAGGACGCAATCAGCCCCAGCATTTT. This translates into CASSHRTGRNQPQHF. This rearrangement joins TRBV28 to TRBJ1-5, with 7 bases fitting TRBD1. V shed 6 bases, J shed 2 bases, and the junction held 7 bases outside the gene matches. The CDR3 length is 15 residues. Germline lookup yields CDR1 MDHEN and CDR2 SYDVKM.

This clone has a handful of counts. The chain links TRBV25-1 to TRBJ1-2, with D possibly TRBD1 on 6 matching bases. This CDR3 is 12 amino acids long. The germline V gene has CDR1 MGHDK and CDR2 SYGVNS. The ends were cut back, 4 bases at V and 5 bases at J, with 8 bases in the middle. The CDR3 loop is CASSGGQYGYTF. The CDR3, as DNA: TGTGCCAGCAGTGGGGGACAATATGGCTACACCTTC.

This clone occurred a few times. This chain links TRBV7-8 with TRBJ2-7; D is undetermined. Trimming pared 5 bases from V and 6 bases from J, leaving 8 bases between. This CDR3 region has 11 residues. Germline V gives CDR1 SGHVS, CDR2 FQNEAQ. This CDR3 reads CASSTSSEQYF. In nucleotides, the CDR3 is TGTGCCAGCAGCACATCTAGCGAGCAGTACTTC.

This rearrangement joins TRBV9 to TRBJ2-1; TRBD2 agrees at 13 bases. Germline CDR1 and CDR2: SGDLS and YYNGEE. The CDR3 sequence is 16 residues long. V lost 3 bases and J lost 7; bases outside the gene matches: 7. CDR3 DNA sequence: TGTGCCAGCAGCGCCGGACTAGCGGGAGCTAGTAATGAGCAGTTCTTC. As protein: CASSAGLAGASNEQFF. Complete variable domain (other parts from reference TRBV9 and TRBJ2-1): DSGVTQTPKHLITATGQRVTLRCSPRSGDLSVYWYQQSLDQGLQFLIQYYNGEERAKGNILERFSAQQFPDLHSELNLSSLELGDSALYFCASSAGLAGASNEQFFGPGTRLTVL.

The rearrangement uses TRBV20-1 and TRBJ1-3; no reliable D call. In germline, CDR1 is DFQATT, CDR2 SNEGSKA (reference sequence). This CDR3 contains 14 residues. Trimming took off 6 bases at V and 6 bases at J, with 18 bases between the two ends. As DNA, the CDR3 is TGCAGTGCAAGTCCAAACACCCCAACAAACACCATATATTTT. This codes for CSASPNTPTNTIYF.

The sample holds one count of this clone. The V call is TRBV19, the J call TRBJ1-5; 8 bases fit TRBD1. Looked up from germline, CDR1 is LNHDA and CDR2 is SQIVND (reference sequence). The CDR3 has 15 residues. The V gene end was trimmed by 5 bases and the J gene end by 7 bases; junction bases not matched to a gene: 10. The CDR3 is CASSESRGLGQPQHF. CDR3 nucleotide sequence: TGTGCCAGTAGTGAGTCCAGGGGGCTGGGGCAGCCCCAGCATTTT.

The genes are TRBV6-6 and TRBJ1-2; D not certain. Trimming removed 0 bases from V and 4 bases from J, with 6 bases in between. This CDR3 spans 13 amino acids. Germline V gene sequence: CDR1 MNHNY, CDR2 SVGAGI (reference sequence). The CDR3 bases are TGTGCCAGCAGTTACTCGACAAGCTATGGCTACACCTTC. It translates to CASSYSTSYGYTF.

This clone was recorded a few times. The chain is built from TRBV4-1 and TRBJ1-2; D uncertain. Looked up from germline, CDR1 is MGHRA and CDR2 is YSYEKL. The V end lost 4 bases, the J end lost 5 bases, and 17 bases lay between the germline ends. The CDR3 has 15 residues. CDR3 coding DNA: TGCGCCAGCAGCCCGGTGGGCACTCCTGGGTATGGCTACACCTTC. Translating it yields CASSPVGTPGYGYTF.

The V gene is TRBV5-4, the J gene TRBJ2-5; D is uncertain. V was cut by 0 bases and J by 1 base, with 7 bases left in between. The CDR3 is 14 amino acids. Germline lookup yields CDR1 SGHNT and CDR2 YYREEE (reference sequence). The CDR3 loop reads CASSLEPGQETQYF. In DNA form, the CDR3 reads TGTGCCAGCAGCTTGGAGCCCGGCCAAGAGACCCAGTACTTC. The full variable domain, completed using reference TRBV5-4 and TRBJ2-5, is ETGVTQSPTHLIKTRGQQVTLRCSSQSGHNTVSWYQQALGQGPQFIFQYYREEENGRGNFPPRFSGLQFPNYSSELNVNALELDDSALYLCASSLEPGQETQYFGPGTRLLVL.

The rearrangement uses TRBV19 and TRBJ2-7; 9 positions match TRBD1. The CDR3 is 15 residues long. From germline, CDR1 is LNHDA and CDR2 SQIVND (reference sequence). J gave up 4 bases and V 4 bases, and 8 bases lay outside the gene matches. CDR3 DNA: TGTGCCAGTAGTAGCCGGGACAGGGAGGTGTACGAGCAGTACTTC. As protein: CASSSRDREVYEQYF.

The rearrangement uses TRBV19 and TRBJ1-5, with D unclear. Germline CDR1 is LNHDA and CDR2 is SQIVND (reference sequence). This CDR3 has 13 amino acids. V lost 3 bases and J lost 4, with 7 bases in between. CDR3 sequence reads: CASSMARNQPQHF. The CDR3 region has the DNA TGTGCCAGTAGTATGGCCAGAAATCAGCCCCAGCATTTT.

The DNA for the CDR3 is TGCGCCAGCAGCTTGGGGACAGGGGGATTCACCGGGGAGCTGTTTTTT. This encodes CASSLGTGGFTGELFF. This sequence joins TRBV5-1 and TRBJ2-2; TRBD1 matches 10 bases. This CDR3 spans 16 amino acids. CDR1 is SGHRS, CDR2 YFSETQ, per germline. V was pared by 0 bases and J by 4 bases, with 3 bases of the junction left unmatched.

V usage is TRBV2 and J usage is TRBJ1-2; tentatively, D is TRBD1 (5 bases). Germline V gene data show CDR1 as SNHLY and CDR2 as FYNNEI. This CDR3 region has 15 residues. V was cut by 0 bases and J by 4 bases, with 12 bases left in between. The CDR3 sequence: CASSEAVWGAYGYTF. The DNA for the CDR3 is TGTGCCAGCAGTGAAGCAGTATGGGGCGCCTATGGCTACACCTTC.

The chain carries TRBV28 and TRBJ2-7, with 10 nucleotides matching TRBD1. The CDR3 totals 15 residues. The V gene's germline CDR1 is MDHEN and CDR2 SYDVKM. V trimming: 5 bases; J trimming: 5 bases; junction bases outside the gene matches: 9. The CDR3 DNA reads TGTGCCAGCAGTCTTCCGGGACAGGGGTTTGACGAGCAGTACTTC. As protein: CASSLPGQGFDEQYF.

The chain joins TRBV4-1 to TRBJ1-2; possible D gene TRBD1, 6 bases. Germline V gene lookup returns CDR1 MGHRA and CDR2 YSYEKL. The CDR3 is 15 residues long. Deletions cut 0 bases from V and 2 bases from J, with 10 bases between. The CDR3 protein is CASSQETGANYGYTF. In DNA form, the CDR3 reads TGCGCCAGCAGCCAAGAGACAGGAGCGAACTATGGCTACACCTTC.

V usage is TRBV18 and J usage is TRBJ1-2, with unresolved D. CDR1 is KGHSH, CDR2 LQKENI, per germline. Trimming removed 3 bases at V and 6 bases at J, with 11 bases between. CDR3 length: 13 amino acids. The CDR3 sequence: CASSPRAADGYTF. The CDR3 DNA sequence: TGTGCCAGCTCACCGAGGGCCGCGGATGGCTACACCTTC. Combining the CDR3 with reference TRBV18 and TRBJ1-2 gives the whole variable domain NAGVMQNPRHLVRRRGQEARLRCSPMKGHSHVYWYRQLPEEGLKFMVYLQKENIIDESGMPKERFSAEFPKEGPSILRIQQVVRGDSAAYFCASSPRAADGYTFGSGTRLTVV.

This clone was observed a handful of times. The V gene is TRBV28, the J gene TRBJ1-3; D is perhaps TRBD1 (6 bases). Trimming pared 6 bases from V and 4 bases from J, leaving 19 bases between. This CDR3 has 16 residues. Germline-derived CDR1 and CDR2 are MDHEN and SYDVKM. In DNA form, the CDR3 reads TGTGCCAGCAGACCCAATTTCCCGGGACAAGGAAACACCATATATTTT. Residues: CASRPNFPGQGNTIYF.

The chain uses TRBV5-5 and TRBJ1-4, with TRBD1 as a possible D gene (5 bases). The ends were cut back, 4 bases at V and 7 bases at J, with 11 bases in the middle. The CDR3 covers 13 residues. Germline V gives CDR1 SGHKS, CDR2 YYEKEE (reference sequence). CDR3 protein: CASSQNRGEKLFF. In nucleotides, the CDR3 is TGTGCCAGCAGCCAAAATAGGGGTGAAAAACTGTTTTTT.